This TCR beta chain was retrieved from a study of naive and memory T cell subsets. Trimming pared 7 bases from V and 3 bases from J, leaving 10 bases between. The CDR3 spans 12 residues. From germline, CDR1 is SNHLY and CDR2 FYNNEI. CMV status came from CD4+ IFNgamma after overnight CMV lysate stimulation. CD8 T cells were positively selected from what remained after CD4 positive selection. Both TRBC1 and TRBC2 were covered by a beta constant-region primer of two equimolar oligonucleotides. TCRdb fed the UMI-ligation and nested PCR reads into MiXCR, producing one record per CDR3 protein. The data hold 70,000 to 95,000 distinct CDR3 sequences, with over 7% observed a single time.

The gene calls are TRBV2 and TRBJ2-7; D gene uncertain. The material sequenced was central memory CD4+ T cells from blood. This TCR derives from a human donor in good health. CDR3 DNA: TGTGCCAGCAACTTAGACCGCTACGAGCAGTACTTC. Translated: CASNLDRYEQYF.